Listed here are 20 T cell receptor beta chains from one sample, sequenced in a study of T cell responses to AZD1222 COVID-19 vaccine. Here immunoSEQ multiplex PCR was the method, and the copy in TCRdb shows in-frame clones only, minus some. The sample records 89,000 or so clones, 75% to 95% being singletons. The source material was peripheral blood, sampled 28 days after the second AZD1222 dose. These receptors were taken from an adult who received the AZD1222 COVID-19 vaccine.

The rearrangement joins TRBV10-2 to TRBJ2-1; 13 bases are a match to TRBD2. The germline gives CDR1 WSHSY, CDR2 SAAADI. V lost 4 bases, J lost 2 bases, and 5 bases stayed unmatched. The CDR3 sequence is 17 residues long. The CDR3 spells CASSGTSGSPPYNEQFF. DNA for the CDR3: TGCGCCAGCAGTGGGACTAGCGGGAGTCCCCCCTACAATGAGCAGTTCTTC.

The chain has TRBV19 and TRBJ2-7; D unclear. CDR1 LNHDA and CDR2 SQIVND come from the germline V gene (reference sequence). V gave up 1 base and J gave up 2 bases, with 12 bases separating them. The CDR3 sequence is 15 residues long. The CDR3: CASSIGSSAPYEQYF. DNA for the CDR3: TGTGCCAGTAGTATAGGGTCCAGCGCTCCCTACGAGCAGTACTTC.

CDR3 sequence reads: CASSIGTGNKQYF. In DNA, the CDR3 is TGTGCCAGCAGCATAGGGACAGGGAACAAGCAGTACTTC. The gene calls are TRBV9 and TRBJ2-7; 9 positions match TRBD1. V lost 4 bases and J lost 8; bases outside the gene matches: 7. This CDR3 is 13 amino acids long. The germline V gene encodes CDR1 SGDLS and CDR2 YYNGEE.

The chain joins TRBV6-5 to TRBJ1-1, with D possibly matching TRBD1 (6 bases). The germline V gene has CDR1 MNHEY and CDR2 SVGAGI. Trimming shortened V by 7 bases and J by 1 base, and 13 bases separated the two germline ends. The CDR3 consists of 14 residues. CDR3 sequence (DNA): TGTGCCAGCATTATGGGACACAAGAACACTGAAGCTTTCTTT. The encoded protein is CASIMGHKNTEAFF.

V and J are TRBV28 and TRBJ2-7; D might be TRBD2 (6 bases). This CDR3 comprises 15 residues. Trimming cost V 5 bases and J 0 bases, with 14 bases left between them. Germline loops: CDR1 MDHEN, CDR2 SYDVKM. The CDR3 sequence: CASSALGLHSYEQYF. The CDR3 DNA reads TGTGCCAGCAGTGCCCTGGGACTGCACTCCTACGAGCAGTACTTC.

The table lists this clone with a count of one. V and J are TRBV6-1 and TRBJ1-5; possibly TRBD1 for D (5 bases). CDR1 and CDR2 (germline): MNHNS, SASEGT. The V end lost 1 base, the J end lost 7 bases, and 17 bases lay between the germline ends. This CDR3 is built from 16 residues. In DNA form, the CDR3 reads TGTGCCAGCAGTGAAGAGTGGGGGATCCAAGGACAGCCCCAGCATTTT. Translation: CASSEEWGIQGQPQHF.

The chain links TRBV5-1 to TRBJ2-1; 11 bases are a match to TRBD2. The trim removed 0 bases at V and 2 bases at J, leaving 16 bases unmatched. The CDR3 totals 21 residues. CDR1 and CDR2 from the germline V gene are SGHRS and YFSETQ. CDR3 protein: CASSLAALAGGLARTYNEQFF. The CDR3 DNA is TGCGCCAGCAGCTTGGCCGCCCTAGCGGGGGGCCTGGCTAGGACCTACAATGAGCAGTTCTTC.

With respect to this clone: In the same sample, other DNA sequences code for this CDR3. V gene TRBV10-3 combines with J gene TRBJ1-6; D might be TRBD1 (6 bases). Trimming took off 10 bases at V and 10 bases at J, with 17 bases between the two ends. The CDR3 sequence is 13 residues long. The germline CDR1 and CDR2 sequences are ENHRY and SYGVKD. CDR3 DNA: TGTGCCACGGCACAGGGTTCAAACTCACCCCTCCACTTT. The encoded protein is CATAQGSNSPLHF.

The chain links TRBV2 to TRBJ2-7, with no clear D. CDR1 SNHLY and CDR2 FYNNEI come from the germline V gene. V was shortened by 2 bases and J by 3 bases, with 17 bases between the two germline ends. The CDR3 sequence is 16 residues long. DNA of the CDR3: TGTGCCAGCAGTGAAAATATCGTCGTGGGAATCTACGAGCAGTACTTC. Protein sequence: CASSENIVVGIYEQYF. Combining the CDR3 with reference TRBV2 and TRBJ2-7 gives the whole variable domain EPEVTQTPSHQVTQMGQEVILRCVPISNHLYFYWYRQILGQKVEFLVSFYNNEISEKSEIFDDQFSVERPDGSNFTLKIRSTKLEDSAMYFCASSENIVVGIYEQYFGPGTRLTVT.

The V call is TRBV7-8, the J call TRBJ2-5; D not certain. The V end was cut by 5 bases, the J end by 3 bases, with 7 bases between. Germline CDR1 SGHVS, CDR2 FQNEAQ. This CDR3 contains 12 residues. For the CDR3, the DNA is TGTGCCAGCAGCCGAAGTAAAGAGACCCAGTACTTC. It codes for CASSRSKETQYF.

The rearrangement joins TRBV7-9 to TRBJ2-1; D uncertain. The V and J ends lost 7 bases and 0 bases respectively, with 7 bases between them. This CDR3 is built from 13 residues. Germline V gene sequence: CDR1 SEHNR, CDR2 FQNEAQ (reference sequence). The CDR3 here is CASTLVSYNEQFF. CDR3 sequence (DNA): TGTGCCAGCACCCTAGTCTCCTACAATGAGCAGTTCTTC.

CDR3 sequence reads: CASTMWTSGTNEQFF. The CDR3 region has the DNA TGCGCCAGCACCATGTGGACTAGCGGGACCAATGAGCAGTTCTTC. The gene calls are TRBV5-1 and TRBJ2-1; TRBD2 agrees at 12 bases. V dropped 6 bases and J dropped 6; count of bases not matched to a gene: 7. In germline, CDR1 is SGHRS, CDR2 YFSETQ. This CDR3 is built from 15 residues.

In nucleotides, the CDR3 is TGTGCCAGCAGCTTAGTCGGTGCGGCTGGAAACACCATATATTTT. Encoded protein: CASSLVGAAGNTIYF. The rearrangement joins TRBV11-2 to TRBJ1-3; D gene uncertain. The V end lost 1 base, the J end lost 2 bases, and 9 bases lay between the germline ends. The CDR3 loop spans 15 amino acids. Germline V gene sequence: CDR1 SGHAT, CDR2 FQNNGV.

The chain combines TRBV19 with TRBJ1-5; D remains unclear. Looked up from germline, CDR1 is LNHDA and CDR2 is SQIVND (reference sequence). The CDR3 runs to 15 residues. V lost 2 bases and J lost 0, with 8 bases in between. The CDR3, as DNA: TGTGCCAGTAGTATACTCGGAGATAGCAATCAGCCCCAGCATTTT. It is translated as CASSILGDSNQPQHF.

The rearrangement uses TRBV2 and TRBJ1-1, with 8 nucleotides matching TRBD1. The trim removed 7 bases at V and 1 base at J, leaving 8 bases unmatched. This CDR3 region has 15 residues. Germline CDR1 SNHLY, CDR2 FYNNEI. For the CDR3, the DNA is TGTGCCAGCACCGAAGGGGGGACAGGGAACACTGAAGCTTTCTTT. Translation gives CASTEGGTGNTEAFF.

This chain connects TRBV2 to TRBJ2-2; 11 bases line up with TRBD2. CDR1 is SNHLY, CDR2 FYNNEI, per germline. V lost 6 bases, J lost 7 bases, and 10 bases stayed unmatched. The CDR3 is 16 amino acids. CDR3 residues: CASRALSGGANGELFF. The CDR3 DNA is TGTGCCAGCAGGGCCCTTAGCGGGGGGGCTAACGGGGAGCTGTTTTTT.

The V and J genes are TRBV7-9 and TRBJ1-2; TRBD1 matches at 7 bases. Germline CDR1 and CDR2: SEHNR and FQNEAQ (reference sequence). The CDR3 sequence is 13 residues long. V was pared by 5 bases and J by 5 bases, with 5 bases of the junction left unmatched. The chain's CDR3 is CASSRDRQYGYTF. The CDR3 nucleotides read TGTGCCAGCAGCCGGGACAGACAATATGGCTACACCTTC.

The rearrangement links TRBV5-6 to TRBJ1-2, with D perhaps matching TRBD1 (5 bases). Trimming cost V 0 bases and J 8 bases, with 14 bases left between them. The CDR3 covers 14 residues. Germline V CDR1 and CDR2: SGHDT, YYEEEE. The DNA of the CDR3 is TGTGCCAGCAGCTTGGGTTCCGGGACTGAGGGCTACACCTTC. It translates to CASSLGSGTEGYTF.

The chain is built from TRBV30 and TRBJ1-3; maybe TRBD1 (5 bases). Trimming pared 4 bases from V and 3 bases from J, leaving 13 bases between. The CDR3 has 14 residues. Per the germline V gene, CDR1 is GTSNPN and CDR2 is SVGIG (reference sequence). The CDR3: CAWNPGRVGNTIYF. CDR3 sequence (DNA): TGTGCCTGGAATCCGGGGCGAGTTGGAAACACCATATATTTT.

The chain has TRBV5-1 and TRBJ2-7; 12 bases match TRBD2. The CDR3 spans 16 residues. The germline V gene has CDR1 SGHRS and CDR2 YFSETQ. V lost 4 bases to trimming and J lost 5 bases; unmatched junction nucleotides: 10. The CDR3 region is CASSLTLAGGPNEQYF. The CDR3 nucleotides are TGCGCCAGCAGCCTCACGCTAGCGGGAGGGCCCAACGAGCAGTACTTC.